This T cell receptor beta chain originates from a study of T cells in Graves' hyperthyroidism and ophthalmopathy. From RNA transcripts, TCR beta CDR3 regions were amplified. HTBI primers were used for first-round RT-PCR of the TCR CDR3. Via MiXCR, TCRdb re-called the multiplex PCR reads, giving one row per CDR3 protein. The sample yields about 180,000 distinct CDR3 sequences, over 15% seen once. On this clonotype: Its antigen is not known.

Findings and limits, study-wide: It was a median around 6 months before onset that the model predicted ophthalmopathy. Appearing also in blood were most of the thyroid clonotypes expanded above 0.001.

Germline V gene lookup returns CDR1 LNHDA and CDR2 SQIVND (reference sequence). V was clipped by 11 bases and J by 0 bases, with 14 bases between them. The CDR3 covers 13 residues. The sequencing sample was made of blood. The clonotype comes from a woman aged 45-59 years with Graves' hyperthyroidism. The V and J genes are TRBV19 and TRBJ2-7; no firm D call. The CDR3 spells CASRGPNSYEQYF. The CDR3 DNA is TGTGCCTCCCGCGGCCCTAACTCCTACGAGCAGTACTTC.